The clone carrying this TCR beta chain was seen repeatedly, ten times or more. Its target is not known. Unmatched junction bases numbered 8, after V lost 3 bases and J lost 4 bases. Germline loops: CDR1 LNHDA, CDR2 SQIVND (reference sequence). CDR3 length: 16 amino acids. This sample was included in a study of beta chain features in type 1 diabetes. As for the study in general: What patients shared with healthy donors was a similar profile of age, gender and cell yields. Overall study results and limits: Shorter templates may be favored by PCR, equally so in patients and controls.

Reverse transcription of all isolated RNA meant that expressed TCRB transcripts were sequenced. Deep immunoSEQ sequencing covered naive, central memory and regulatory T cell samples. Some clones are missing from TCRdb's copy, which holds only in-frame ones; the method was immunoSEQ multiplex PCR. The sample has fewer than 500,000 clones, roughly 14% seen once. The chain couples TRBV19 to TRBJ2-1, with 8 bases that match TRBD2. This TCR was sampled from a man aged 25-45 years in good health. Sample: naive CD4+ T cells from blood. CDR3 nucleotide sequence: TGTGCCAGTAGTATCCCAGCGGGAGCGTCATACAATGAGCAGTTCTTC. Its translation is CASSIPAGASYNEQFF.